One and the same sample provided the 19 T cell receptor beta chains below, sequenced in a study of blood T cell repertoires in COVID-19 (dated by TCRdb to about 2020). Library construction relied on the immunoSEQ multiplex PCR assay. TCRdb obtained this table from immuneACCESS and retained in-frame rearrangements with V and J assigned. These tables miss some clones; where compared with another copy, unresolved V genes account for less than half of the shortfall, and the remainder is unexplained. Present in this sample are about 85,000 clones, around 90% of which were seen just once. The ten largest make up around 4.5% of the sample. The specimen was peripheral blood. The receptors were sampled from a woman older than 75 with active or convalescent COVID-19.

V usage is TRBV10-2 and J usage is TRBJ2-2; D may be TRBD2 (5 bases). The CDR3 has 18 amino acids. The germline CDR1 and CDR2 sequences are WSHSY and SAAADI. V lost 4 bases and J lost 4, with 22 bases in between. The CDR3 sequence: CASSAPRRGPGSTGELFF. The CDR3 DNA is TGCGCCAGCAGTGCCCCCAGAAGAGGACCTGGGAGCACCGGGGAGCTGTTTTTT.

The chain employs TRBV7-9 and TRBJ2-1; TRBD2 matches 13 bases. The CDR3 is made up of 15 amino acids. The V segment lost 5 bases and the J segment 9 bases; nucleotides outside the gene matches: 7. Per the germline V gene, CDR1 is SEHNR and CDR2 is FQNEAQ (reference sequence). The chain's CDR3 is CASSLTSGRASEQFF. The CDR3 DNA sequence: TGTGCCAGCAGCCTAACTAGCGGGAGGGCCAGTGAGCAGTTCTTC.

V usage is TRBV27 and J usage is TRBJ2-7; tentative D call: TRBD1 (5 bases). Trimming stripped 2 bases from V and 2 bases from J, with 16 bases between. Germline CDR1 and CDR2: MNHEY and SMNVEV (reference sequence). The CDR3 is 16 amino acids. CDR3 DNA sequence: TGTGCCAGCAGTTTACAGGCAGGGAACTTCGCCTACGAGCAGTACTTC. Translating it yields CASSLQAGNFAYEQYF.

The genes are TRBV27 and TRBJ2-3; 7 bases agree with TRBD1. CDR1 is MNHEY, CDR2 SMNVEV, per germline (reference sequence). This CDR3 has 17 residues. With 6 bases clipped from V and 0 bases from J, the junction kept 12 bases outside the gene matches. The CDR3 here is CASSKDNRGTSTDTQYF. The CDR3 DNA is TGTGCCAGCAGCAAAGATAACAGGGGAACTAGCACAGATACGCAGTATTTT.

The V call is TRBV5-1, the J call TRBJ2-7; 7 nucleotides agree with TRBD1. After removal of 0 bases from V and 7 bases from J, the junction contained 7 bases not matched to a gene. The CDR3 extends over 14 amino acids. CDR1 SGHRS and CDR2 YFSETQ come from the germline V gene. CDR3 sequence: CASSLVAGGREQYF. CDR3 bases: TGCGCCAGCAGCTTGGTGGCAGGGGGAAGAGAGCAGTACTTC.

This chain links TRBV7-9 with TRBJ1-2, with 11 bases fitting TRBD1. V dropped 3 bases and J dropped 6; count of bases not matched to a gene: 6. The CDR3 contains 15 residues. CDR1 and CDR2 from the germline V gene are SEHNR and FQNEAQ (reference sequence). In DNA, the CDR3 is TGTGCCAGCAGCTTTGGACAGGGGGCATTCGATGGCTACACCTTC. It encodes CASSFGQGAFDGYTF.

The rearrangement links TRBV19 to TRBJ2-3, with a tentative D call TRBD1 (6 bases). The CDR3 is 14 residues long. The V and J ends lost 4 bases and 4 bases respectively, with 12 bases between them. Germline values: CDR1 LNHDA, CDR2 SQIVND (reference sequence). The CDR3 spells CASSTTGYSDTQYF. The CDR3 bases are TGTGCCAGTAGTACCACAGGGTATTCAGATACGCAGTATTTT.

The chain combines TRBV27 with TRBJ2-7, with D possibly matching TRBD2 (6 bases). Germline V gene lookup returns CDR1 MNHEY and CDR2 SMNVEV (reference sequence). V shed 6 bases and J shed 2 bases, with 14 bases lying between them. This CDR3 contains 14 residues. Written as DNA, the CDR3 is TGTGCCAGCAGCCTAGGGGACTTTCCCTACGAGCAGTACTTC. This encodes CASSLGDFPYEQYF.

The chain couples TRBV28 to TRBJ1-1; 10 nucleotides line up with TRBD1. J was trimmed by 3 bases and V by 6 bases; bases with no gene match: 4. The CDR3 is 14 amino acids. CDR1 MDHEN and CDR2 SYDVKM come from the germline V gene. The CDR3 loop reads CASRQGQGYTEAFF. The DNA for the CDR3 is TGTGCCAGCAGACAGGGACAGGGGTACACTGAAGCTTTCTTT.

The gene calls are TRBV19 and TRBJ2-7; a possible D gene is TRBD2 (5 bases). This CDR3 is built from 17 residues. The germline CDR1 and CDR2 sequences are LNHDA and SQIVND (reference sequence). Between the trimmed V and J ends, which lost 1 base and 0 bases, there was a span of 16 bases. In DNA form, the CDR3 reads TGTGCCAGTAGTATAGGGAGGACCGGACTGTTCTCCTACGAGCAGTACTTC. This translates into CASSIGRTGLFSYEQYF. The full variable domain, its missing parts supplied by reference TRBV19 and TRBJ2-7, is DGGITQSPKYLFRKEGQNVTLSCEQNLNHDAMYWYRQDPGQGLRLIYYSQIVNDFQKGDIAEGYSVSREKKESFPLTVTSAQKNPTAFYLCASSIGRTGLFSYEQYFGPGTRLTVT.

The chain carries TRBV28 and TRBJ1-2; D is ambiguous. The CDR3 extends over 15 amino acids. Per germline, CDR1 MDHEN and CDR2 SYDVKM. V lost 5 bases and J 1 base, leaving 14 bases between the germline ends. In DNA, the CDR3 is TGTGCCAGCAGTCCCCCCGGGTCGTTTAACTATGGCTACACCTTC. As protein: CASSPPGSFNYGYTF.

This clone occurred once. The chain carries TRBV28 and TRBJ1-1; D unresolved. The CDR3 totals 16 residues. V lost 7 bases and J lost 0, with 18 bases in between. CDR1 is MDHEN, CDR2 SYDVKM, per germline. The CDR3 bases are TGTGCCAGCACCTTGCTTTCAGGTCCATTGAACACTGAAGCTTTCTTT. Translated, it gives CASTLLSGPLNTEAFF.

This rearrangement joins TRBV27 to TRBJ2-2, with TRBD2 matching 15 bases. This CDR3 has 16 residues. Trimming cost V 5 bases and J 6 bases; bases outside gene matches: 4. Germline V lookup: CDR1 MNHEY, CDR2 SMNVEV (reference sequence). Written as DNA, the CDR3 is TGTGCCAGCAGTCTACGGACTAGCGGGAGGGCCGGGGAGCTGTTTTTT. Protein: CASSLRTSGRAGELFF.

The gene calls are TRBV29-1 and TRBJ1-5, with D possibly being TRBD1 (6 bases). The CDR3 sequence is 13 residues long. Trimming shortened V by 4 bases and J by 1 base, and 8 bases separated the two germline ends. Germline V lookup: CDR1 SQVTM, CDR2 ANQGSEA. The CDR3 DNA reads as TGCAGCGTTGGAGGACAGAGCAATCAGCCCCAGCATTTT. Translated: CSVGGQSNQPQHF.

The chain has TRBV13 and TRBJ2-3, with D tentatively TRBD2 (7 bases). Trimming removed 5 bases from V and 9 bases from J, with 12 bases in between. The germline CDR1 and CDR2 sequences are PRHDT and FYEKMQ (reference sequence). This CDR3 region has 12 residues. The CDR3 is CASSGGATTQYF. The CDR3 DNA reads as TGTGCCAGCAGCGGGGGGGCTACAACGCAGTATTTT.

V usage is TRBV5-6 and J usage is TRBJ2-4; TRBD1 is a possible D gene (5 bases). The CDR3 has 15 residues. V was cut by 4 bases and J by 3 bases, with 14 bases left in between. The germline V gene has CDR1 SGHDT and CDR2 YYEEEE. The CDR3 nucleotides read TGTGCCAGCAGCCCAAACCAGGGAAACAAAAACATTCAGTACTTC. Translation: CASSPNQGNKNIQYF.

This clone showed up just once. This rearrangement joins TRBV7-2 to TRBJ2-7, with 10 bases identical to TRBD1. J gave up 7 bases and V 3 bases, and 9 bases lay outside the gene matches. There are 15 residues in the CDR3. Germline V lookup: CDR1 SGHTA, CDR2 FQGNSA. The CDR3, as DNA: TGTGCCAGCAGCTTTCCGGGACAGGGGATTTTTGAGCAGTACTTC. This codes for CASSFPGQGIFEQYF.

This clone was picked up one time. The chain joins TRBV7-2 to TRBJ1-1; possible D gene TRBD1, 5 bases. Trimming shortened V by 3 bases and J by 1 base, and 9 bases separated the two germline ends. CDR1 and CDR2 (germline): SGHTA, FQGNSA. This CDR3 comprises 14 residues. The CDR3 coding sequence is TGTGCCAGCAGCTTCGGAACAGGGAACACTGAAGCTTTCTTT. It encodes CASSFGTGNTEAFF.

J is TRBJ2-1 and V is TRBV2; unclear D gene. The CDR3 extends over 12 amino acids. Germline lookup yields CDR1 SNHLY and CDR2 FYNNEI. V lost 3 bases to trimming and J lost 9 bases, with 9 bases between them. The CDR3 nucleotides are TGTGCCAGCAGTGAGGCTTCCCGTGAGCAGTTCTTC. It is translated as CASSEASREQFF.